One sample yielded the 6 T cell receptor beta chains listed below, sequenced in a study of blood T cells in healthy people across ages. Primed by a sample-barcoded 5' primer and a J-beta primer mix, a second PCR proceeded for roughly 6 to 12 cycles. TCRdb analysed the 5' RACE reads with MiXCR anew, one entry per CDR3 protein. The sample yields 1,500,000 or so distinct CDR3 sequences, roughly 59% seen once. Material for sequencing was blood. The source is a man younger than 35 in good health.

Of note for this clonotype: A read error may produce the germline difference seen at one junction end. The chain links TRBV29-1 to TRBJ2-7; D gene uncertain. This CDR3 contains 13 residues. The germline V gene has CDR1 SQVTM and CDR2 ANQGSEA. The CDR3 sequence: CGVRGTLTYEQYF. CDR3 DNA: TGCGGCGTTCGTGGAACACTAACCTACGAGCAGTACTTC.

The chain recombines TRBV5-1 with TRBJ1-6; D remains ambiguous. Germline CDR1 reads SGHRS; CDR2 reads YFSETQ. The CDR3 runs 14 residues. Trimming shortened V by 0 bases and J by 8 bases, and 9 bases separated the two germline ends. CDR3 sequence (DNA): TGCGCCAGCAGCTTGGAGCAGGCCTATTCACCCCTCCACTTT. Translation gives CASSLEQAYSPLHF. Looking up the rest from reference TRBV5-1 and TRBJ1-6 gives the full variable domain: KAGVTQTPRYLIKTRGQQVTLSCSPISGHRSVSWYQQTPGQGLQFLFEYFSETQRNKGNFPGRFSGRQFSNSRSEMNVSTLELGDSALYLCASSLEQAYSPLHFGNGTRLTVT.

The chain links TRBV20-1 to TRBJ2-5; 10 nucleotides line up with TRBD1. The J call may be faulty, since TRBJ2-7 better matches the DNA end. CDR3 length: 15 amino acids. In germline, CDR1 is DFQATT, CDR2 SNEGSKA (reference sequence). The CDR3 protein is CSARDPDRGDHEQYF. In DNA, the CDR3 is TGCAGTGCTAGAGATCCGGACAGGGGGGACCACGAGCAGTACTTC.

The CDR3 nucleotides are TGCAGTGCTAGAGATCTCCCCACAGGCAGTATGAACACTGAAGCTTTCTTT. Amino acid sequence: CSARDLPTGSMNTEAFF. The rearrangement joins TRBV20-1 to TRBJ1-1; maybe TRBD1 (5 bases). The CDR3 totals 17 residues. Trimming shortened V by 0 bases and J by 0 bases, and 17 bases separated the two germline ends. Germline CDR1 reads DFQATT; CDR2 reads SNEGSKA (reference sequence).

The CDR3 loop reads CASSVGGRAADTQYF. The CDR3 bases are TGTGCCAGCAGCGTCGGTGGGAGGGCCGCGGATACGCAGTATTTT. This rearrangement joins TRBV9 to TRBJ2-3, with TRBD2 matching over 7 bases. With 2 bases clipped from V and 6 bases from J, the junction kept 9 bases outside the gene matches. CDR1 SGDLS and CDR2 YYNGEE come from the germline V gene. The CDR3 sequence is 15 residues long. Together with reference TRBV9 and TRBJ2-3, the CDR3 gives the full variable domain: DSGVTQTPKHLITATGQRVTLRCSPRSGDLSVYWYQQSLDQGLQFLIQYYNGEERAKGNILERFSAQQFPDLHSELNLSSLELGDSALYFCASSVGGRAADTQYFGPGTRLTVL.

The chain employs TRBV11-2 and TRBJ2-3; TRBD2 is a possible D gene (6 bases). Trimming left V 4 bases short and J 0 bases short, with 17 bases between. Germline CDR1 reads SGHAT; CDR2 reads FQNNGV. The CDR3 consists of 17 residues. CDR3 DNA: TGTGCCAGCAGCTCCCCTGGGCGGGGACCTAGCACAGATACGCAGTATTTT. Its protein is CASSSPGRGPSTDTQYF.